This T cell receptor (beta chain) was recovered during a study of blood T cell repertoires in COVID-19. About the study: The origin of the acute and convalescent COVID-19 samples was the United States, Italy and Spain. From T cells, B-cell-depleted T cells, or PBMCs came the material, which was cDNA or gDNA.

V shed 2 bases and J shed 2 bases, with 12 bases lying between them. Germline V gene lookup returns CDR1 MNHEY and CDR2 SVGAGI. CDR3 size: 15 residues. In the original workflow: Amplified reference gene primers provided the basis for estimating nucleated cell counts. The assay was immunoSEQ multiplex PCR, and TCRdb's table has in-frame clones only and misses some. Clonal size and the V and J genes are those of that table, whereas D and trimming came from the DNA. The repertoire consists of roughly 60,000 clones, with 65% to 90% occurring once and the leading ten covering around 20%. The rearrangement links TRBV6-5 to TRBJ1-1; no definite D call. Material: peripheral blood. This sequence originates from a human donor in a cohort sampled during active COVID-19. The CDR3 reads CASSYNPGVNTEAFF. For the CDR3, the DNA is TGTGCCAGCAGTTACAACCCGGGTGTTAACACTGAAGCTTTCTTT.